The 20 T cell receptor beta chains reported below all come from one sample, sequenced in a study of Ad26.COV2.S vaccination and SARS-CoV-2 variants. The treatment here: roughly 18 received Ad26.COV2.S at low or high dose, single or two shots; about 5 received placebo; per-sample allocation not given. It was on day 63 after the first vaccine or placebo injection that samples were taken. Assay used: immunoSEQ multiplex PCR; TCRdb lists only in-frame clones, some missing. The sample holds hundreds of thousands of clones; approximately 88% are singletons and the top ten take nearly 1.5%. The input for sequencing was peripheral blood, taken in a trial of Ad26.COV2.S vaccine versus placebo. Source of these receptors: a person between 18 and 65 years old who received the Ad26.COV2.S COVID-19 vaccine or a placebo.

The J gene is TRBJ2-5, the V gene TRBV7-8; 10 bases line up with TRBD1. The CDR3 is 16 amino acids. Germline lookup yields CDR1 SGHVS and CDR2 FQNEAQ. V gave up 2 bases and J gave up 1 base; unmatched junction bases: 4. CDR3 region: CASSLRTGGAQETQYF. The CDR3 coding sequence is TGTGCCAGCAGCTTAAGGACAGGGGGGGCCCAAGAGACCCAGTACTTC. The whole variable domain, filled in from reference TRBV7-8 and TRBJ2-5, reads GAGVSQSPRYKVAKRGQDVALRCDPISGHVSLFWYQQALGQGPEFLTYFQNEAQLDKSGLPSDRFFAERPEGSVSTLKIQRTQQEDSAVYLCASSLRTGGAQETQYFGPGTRLLVL.

This chain joins TRBV5-1 and TRBJ1-1, with D possibly matching TRBD1 (6 bases). The CDR3 contains 13 residues. CDR1 SGHRS and CDR2 YFSETQ come from the germline V gene. With 4 bases removed from V and 8 bases from J, the gap between germline ends came to 15 bases. The CDR3 here is CASSTGTLAEAFF. The DNA of the CDR3 is TGCGCCAGCAGCACCGGGACATTGGCCGAAGCTTTCTTT.

This chain connects TRBV2 to TRBJ2-7; D is perhaps TRBD1 (5 bases). Germline V lookup: CDR1 SNHLY, CDR2 FYNNEI. Deletions cut 7 bases from V and 2 bases from J, with 15 bases between. CDR3 length: 14 residues. The CDR3 bases are TGTGCCAGCACCGAGCTGGACACCGCCTACGAGCAGTACTTC. Protein product: CASTELDTAYEQYF.

The chain employs TRBV7-9 and TRBJ2-5; 9 nucleotides agree with TRBD1. Looked up from germline, CDR1 is SEHNR and CDR2 is FQNEAQ (reference sequence). With V trimmed by 1 base and J by 4 bases, 1 base remained unmatched. CDR3 size: 14 residues. CDR3 sequence (DNA): TGTGCCAGCAGCTTAGTGGGACAGGGAGAGACCCAGTACTTC. Translated: CASSLVGQGETQYF.

Remarks on this clone: This same CDR3 is encoded by further DNA sequences in the sample. This chain connects TRBV24-1 to TRBJ1-4; 11 nucleotides align to TRBD1. Germline CDR1 KGHDR, CDR2 SFDVKD. The CDR3 has 15 amino acids. V shed 4 bases, J shed 8 bases, and the junction held 5 bases outside the gene matches. This chain's CDR3 is CATSDPGQGGEKLFF. The CDR3 DNA sequence: TGTGCCACCAGTGACCCGGGACAGGGGGGAGAAAAACTGTTTTTT.

The chain couples TRBV7-2 to TRBJ2-7; 11 bases are shared with TRBD2. Germline-derived CDR1 and CDR2 are SGHTA and FQGNSA. The CDR3 has 18 amino acids. The ends lost 0 bases at V and 0 bases at J; junction bases unmatched: 7. CDR3 protein: CASSLAARGLAVSYEQYF. The CDR3 nucleotides read TGTGCCAGCAGCTTAGCTGCTAGGGGACTAGCGGTCTCCTACGAGCAGTACTTC.

The genes are TRBV15 and TRBJ2-6, with a tentative D call TRBD2 (7 bases). Germline V gives CDR1 LNHNV, CDR2 YYDKDF (reference sequence). The V and J ends lost 0 bases and 0 bases respectively, with 15 bases between them. The CDR3 totals 19 residues. CDR3 region: CATSRDMGGLRSGANVLTF. CDR3 nucleotide sequence: TGTGCCACCAGCAGAGATATGGGGGGGCTTCGCTCTGGGGCCAACGTCCTGACTTTC.

The chain is built from TRBV5-8 and TRBJ2-7; the match to TRBD2 covers 7 bases. With V trimmed by 3 bases and J by 1 base, 4 bases remained unmatched. From germline, CDR1 is SGHTS and CDR2 YDEGEE. The CDR3 runs 14 residues. The CDR3 loop reads CASSWGGVSYEQYF. In nucleotides, the CDR3 is TGTGCCAGCAGCTGGGGGGGAGTATCCTACGAGCAGTACTTC.

This chain uses TRBV6-5 with TRBJ2-1, with D possibly TRBD2 on 6 matching bases. CDR1 and CDR2 (germline): MNHEY, SVGAGI. V was pared by 0 bases and J by 0 bases, with 9 bases between. This CDR3 is built from 16 residues. This CDR3 is CASSYSGGNSYNEQFF. The CDR3 DNA is TGTGCCAGCAGTTACTCTGGCGGGAACTCCTACAATGAGCAGTTCTTC.

The rearrangement joins TRBV15 to TRBJ2-1, with TRBD2 matching over 14 bases. Germline V gene lookup returns CDR1 LNHNV and CDR2 YYDKDF (reference sequence). CDR3 size: 20 residues. Unmatched junction bases numbered 17, after V lost 3 bases and J lost 7 bases. The CDR3 nucleotides read TGTGCCACCAGCAGCCCCATGGAGGGTCGTGGGACTAGCGGGAGTAATGAGCAGTTCTTC. Encoded protein: CATSSPMEGRGTSGSNEQFF.

The chain combines TRBV14 with TRBJ1-6; D possibly corresponds to TRBD1 (6 bases). The ends were cut back, 5 bases at V and 10 bases at J, with 21 bases in the middle. Looked up from germline, CDR1 is SGHDN and CDR2 is FVKESK. This CDR3 comprises 16 residues. The CDR3 DNA follows: TGTGCCAGCAGCGCCGTCCGGCAGGGGTTGAGGTCACCCCTCCACTTT. It encodes CASSAVRQGLRSPLHF. Complete variable domain (other parts from reference TRBV14 and TRBJ1-6): EAGVTQFPSHSVIEKGQTVTLRCDPISGHDNLYWYRRVMGKEIKFLLHFVKESKQDESGMPNNRFLAERTGGTYSTLKVQPAELEDSGVYFCASSAVRQGLRSPLHFGNGTRLTVT.

V usage is TRBV2 and J usage is TRBJ2-2; no firm D call. V lost 6 bases to trimming and J lost 4 bases, with 18 bases between them. Germline V gene lookup returns CDR1 SNHLY and CDR2 FYNNEI. The length of the CDR3 is 16 residues. The chain's CDR3 is CASRQLGERITGELFF. The CDR3 DNA sequence: TGTGCCAGCAGACAACTGGGTGAGCGAATCACCGGGGAGCTGTTTTTT.

The V gene is TRBV10-3, the J gene TRBJ1-1; D is possibly TRBD1 (5 bases). This CDR3 spans 13 amino acids. Trimming took 4 bases from V and 8 from J, leaving 14 bases between them. CDR1 and CDR2 from the germline V gene are ENHRY and SYGVKD. The CDR3 spells CAISGQGRGEAFF. CDR3 coding DNA: TGTGCCATCAGTGGCCAAGGACGGGGCGAAGCTTTCTTT.

This clone was observed once. The chain carries TRBV5-1 and TRBJ2-2; 8 bases match TRBD1. This CDR3 comprises 15 residues. CDR1 and CDR2 from the germline V gene are SGHRS and YFSETQ. With V trimmed by 4 bases and J by 4 bases, 6 bases remained unmatched. CDR3 region: CASSPGQGGTGELFF. The CDR3 DNA reads TGCGCCAGCAGCCCAGGACAGGGCGGCACCGGGGAGCTGTTTTTT.

The gene calls are TRBV7-2 and TRBJ1-1, with no clear D. V was trimmed by 2 bases and J by 4 bases, leaving 8 bases between them. The CDR3 loop spans 13 amino acids. The germline gives CDR1 SGHTA, CDR2 FQGNSA. The CDR3 loop is CASSLRLGTEAFF. In DNA, the CDR3 is TGTGCCAGCAGCTTAAGGTTGGGCACTGAAGCTTTCTTT.

This rearrangement joins TRBV15 to TRBJ2-7, with TRBD1 identical over 8 bases. The trim removed 5 bases at V and 5 bases at J, leaving 5 bases unmatched. The CDR3 contains 13 residues. From germline, CDR1 is LNHNV and CDR2 YYDKDF (reference sequence). This CDR3 is CATSVDRENEQYF. The CDR3 DNA reads TGTGCCACCAGCGTGGACAGGGAAAACGAGCAGTACTTC.

This rearrangement joins TRBV6-5 to TRBJ2-5; 9 bases agree with TRBD1. This CDR3 spans 15 amino acids. CDR1 MNHEY and CDR2 SVGAGI come from the germline V gene. V shed 6 bases, J shed 5 bases, and the junction held 10 bases outside the gene matches. The chain's CDR3 is CASSRAQGAGETQYF. CDR3 in DNA: TGTGCCAGCAGCCGGGCACAGGGGGCTGGGGAGACCCAGTACTTC.

The genes are TRBV5-1 and TRBJ2-3; D remains unclear. The CDR3 has 17 residues. Looked up from germline, CDR1 is SGHRS and CDR2 is YFSETQ. With 0 bases removed from V and 0 bases from J, the gap between germline ends came to 14 bases. The CDR3 loop is CASSLAFDTTSTDTQYF. The DNA of the CDR3 is TGCGCCAGCAGCTTGGCCTTCGACACAACTAGCACAGATACGCAGTATTTT. Complete variable domain (other parts from reference TRBV5-1 and TRBJ2-3): KAGVTQTPRYLIKTRGQQVTLSCSPISGHRSVSWYQQTPGQGLQFLFEYFSETQRNKGNFPGRFSGRQFSNSRSEMNVSTLELGDSALYLCASSLAFDTTSTDTQYFGPGTRLTVL.

This clone was detected only a few times. The chain combines TRBV6-2 or TRBV6-3 with TRBJ2-2; possible D gene TRBD2, 5 bases. This CDR3 has 15 amino acids. The V end lost 5 bases, the J end lost 6 bases, and 16 bases lay between the germline ends. Germline values: CDR1 MNHEY, CDR2 SVGEGT. The CDR3 reads CASSPEGGRAGELFF. The CDR3 nucleotides read TGTGCCAGCAGTCCCGAAGGAGGTAGAGCCGGGGAGCTGTTTTTT.

The V gene is TRBV27, the J gene TRBJ1-6; D possibly corresponds to TRBD1 (5 bases). V was trimmed by 2 bases and J by 8 bases, leaving 7 bases between them. This CDR3 is built from 13 residues. Germline assignment: CDR1 MNHEY and CDR2 SMNVEV (reference sequence). The CDR3 loop reads CASSLQGYSPLHF. CDR3 sequence (DNA): TGTGCCAGCAGTTTACAGGGTTATTCACCCCTCCACTTT.